Detailed here is one TCR beta chain. Its antigen is not known. Germline V gives CDR1 MNHEY, CDR2 SVGAGI. The CDR3 consists of 16 residues. This sample is part of a study of cytomegalovirus exposure and HLA in healthy donors. The PCR had 60 Vbeta and 13 Jbeta primers. The data were produced by immunoSEQ multiplex PCR, yet TCRdb's version contains in-frame clones alone and is incomplete. Its listing shows 100,000 to 150,000 clones. Study observations and caveats: More clonal expansion characterized HLA-associated TCR beta chains than equally common others in a later analysis. Cytomegalovirus status was reportedly diagnosed by the classifier with high sensitivity and specificity.

V usage is TRBV6-5 and J usage is TRBJ2-5; D is possibly TRBD2 (6 bases). Near its end, the DNA agrees better with TRBJ2-7, so the J call may be wrong. The clonotype comes from a man aged 18 to 30 in good health and CMV-seronegative. Source material: PBMCs. In DNA, the CDR3 is TGTGCCAGCAGTTACATGGCGGGGCTACTCCGCGACGAGCAGTACTTC. As protein: CASSYMAGLLRDEQYF.